Here is one TCR beta chain with its context. Its target is not known. The method was immunoSEQ multiplex PCR; TCRdb's version includes in-frame clones alone and lacks a portion of them. The sample has 93,000 or so clones; 80% to 90% are singletons. These data are taken from a study of T cell responses to AZD1222 COVID-19 vaccine. Study-level information: Investigators merged groups given second doses at roughly 4 or roughly 12 weeks.

General study points: Only six AZD1222 recipients tested seropositive at baseline. Spike-specific TCR repertoires showed rising breadth and depth after two AZD1222 doses.

This clonotype originated in an adult in good health. This specimen consisted of peripheral blood, obtained on day 0 of AZD1222 vaccination.

For the CDR3, the DNA is TGTGCCAGCAGCGTGGGCCAGACCTCTGGAAACACCATATATTTT. Translation: CASSVGQTSGNTIYF. This chain links TRBV9 with TRBJ1-3; D ambiguous. V dropped 2 bases and J dropped 0 bases, with 9 bases sitting between them. There are 15 residues in the CDR3. The germline V gene has CDR1 SGDLS and CDR2 YYNGEE.